These T cell receptor beta chains were read from a single sample in a study of cytomegalovirus exposure and HLA in healthy donors. This table comes from immunoSEQ multiplex PCR, and its TCRdb copy is limited to in-frame clones, with some not included. In the table there are some 110,000 clones, about 87% of which are singletons. Sample: PBMCs. The source is a man aged 18 to 29 in good health and CMV-seronegative. Both conserved end residues are part of each CDR3. D genes are given only for firm matches. The size of a clone is reported for some rows only, either as once, few or many, or as a class for expanded clones.

J gene: TRBJ2-7; V gene: TRBV7-7; D gene: .; clone size: few; CDR3 DNA: TGTGCCAGCAGCCCGGGAAGGGCCCACGAGCAGTACTTC; CDR3 protein: CASSPGRAHEQYF
J gene: TRBJ1-1; V gene: TRBV6-5; D gene: TRBD1; clone size: .; CDR3 DNA: TGTGCCAGCAGTGAGGAGACAGGGTCGACGTCTTTCTTT; CDR3 protein: CASSEETGSTSFF
J gene: TRBJ1-1; V gene: TRBV5-1; D gene: .; clone size: .; CDR3 DNA: TGCGCCAGCAGACCTCAGGGGCAACCTGAAGCTTTCTTT; CDR3 protein: CASRPQGQPEAFF
J gene: TRBJ1-1; V gene: TRBV28; D gene: .; clone size: few; CDR3 DNA: TGTGCCAGCAGTTTATCGGCAGGGGCAAGAGCTTTCTTT; CDR3 protein: CASSLSAGARAFF
J gene: TRBJ1-1; V gene: TRBV10-3; D gene: TRBD1; clone size: .; CDR3 DNA: TGTGCCATCGCCGAGGACAGGGCGTCGGTAGCTTTCTTT; CDR3 protein: CAIAEDRASVAFF
J gene: TRBJ2-3; V gene: TRBV7-9; D gene: .; clone size: .; CDR3 DNA: TGTGCCAGCAGCTTTTCTAGCGCCCTTAGCACAGATACGCAGTATTTT; CDR3 protein: CASSFSSALSTDTQYF
J gene: TRBJ2-7; V gene: TRBV6-1; D gene: .; clone size: .; CDR3 DNA: TGTGCCAGCAGTGAATACAGCTCCTACGAGCAGTACTTC; CDR3 protein: CASSEYSSYEQYF
J gene: TRBJ2-1; V gene: TRBV10-3; D gene: .; clone size: .; CDR3 DNA: TGTGCCATCAGTGAGTCGGTAACAGCCCCGTACAATGAGCAGTTCTTC; CDR3 protein: CAISESVTAPYNEQFF
J gene: TRBJ1-5; V gene: TRBV11-2; D gene: .; clone size: .; CDR3 DNA: TGTGCCAGCAGCGGTTCAGGGGTCCTCAATCAGCCCCAGCATTTT; CDR3 protein: CASSGSGVLNQPQHF
J gene: TRBJ1-5; V gene: TRBV28; D gene: .; clone size: .; CDR3 DNA: TGTGCCAGCAGTTTATTGTTATTTAGTGGGGCGAGGAACAATCAGCCCCAGCATTTT; CDR3 protein: CASSLLLFSGARNNQPQHF
J gene: TRBJ1-5; V gene: TRBV6-6; D gene: .; clone size: .; CDR3 DNA: TGTGCCAGCAGTCCCGGGAGGGATGGCAATCAGCCCCAGCATTTT; CDR3 protein: CASSPGRDGNQPQHF
J gene: TRBJ1-1; V gene: TRBV18; D gene: .; clone size: .; CDR3 DNA: TGTGCCAGCTCATCGGACATAGGAGCCACTGAAGCTTTCTTT; CDR3 protein: CASSSDIGATEAFF
J gene: TRBJ2-1; V gene: TRBV18; D gene: .; clone size: .; CDR3 DNA: TGTGCCAGCTCACTCGCCGGGACACAGAGCTCCTACAATGAGCAGTTCTTC; CDR3 protein: CASSLAGTQSSYNEQFF
J gene: TRBJ2-1; V gene: TRBV6-5; D gene: .; clone size: .; CDR3 DNA: TGTGCCAGCAGTTCCCAACAGGGTCCCAATGAGCAGTTCTTC; CDR3 protein: CASSSQQGPNEQFF
J gene: TRBJ2-2; V gene: TRBV5-1; D gene: .; clone size: .; CDR3 DNA: TGCGCCAGCACCACGGGAGAGAACACCGGGGAGCTGTTTTTT; CDR3 protein: CASTTGENTGELFF
J gene: TRBJ2-7; V gene: TRBV18; D gene: TRBD2; clone size: .; CDR3 DNA: TGTGCCAGCTCACCTACGACTAGCGGGGGCTGGGAGCAGTACTTC; CDR3 protein: CASSPTTSGGWEQYF
J gene: TRBJ2-2; V gene: TRBV7-7; D gene: TRBD1; clone size: .; CDR3 DNA: TGTGCCAGCAGCCCGGTTCTATCGCCGGGACAGGGGGCCACCGGGGAGCTGTTTTTT; CDR3 protein: CASSPVLSPGQGATGELFF
J gene: TRBJ2-7; V gene: TRBV7-2; D gene: TRBD2; clone size: .; CDR3 DNA: TGTGCCAGCAGCTTAAGACTAGCGGGGGGGCGCGAGCAGTACTTC; CDR3 protein: CASSLRLAGGREQYF
J gene: TRBJ2-3; V gene: TRBV4-1; D gene: TRBD2; clone size: .; CDR3 DNA: TGCGCCAGCAGCCAGCCCCCCCTGAGACTAGCGGGGATGCAGTCCAGCACAGATACGCAGTATTTT; CDR3 protein: CASSQPPLRLAGMQSSTDTQYF
J gene: TRBJ1-2; V gene: TRBV28; D gene: .; clone size: .; CDR3 DNA: TGTGCCAGCAGGGGGCCAGCTGGCTATGGCTACACCTTC; CDR3 protein: CASRGPAGYGYTF
J gene: TRBJ1-1; V gene: TRBV6-1; D gene: TRBD1; clone size: few; CDR3 DNA: TGTGCCAGCAGTGCGGGACAGGGGTTAGGGAACACTGAAGCTTTCTTT; CDR3 protein: CASSAGQGLGNTEAFF
J gene: TRBJ2-7; V gene: TRBV28; D gene: TRBD1; clone size: .; CDR3 DNA: TGTGCCAGCAGATGGGACAGGCTGTCGGTCGAGCAGTACTTC; CDR3 protein: CASRWDRLSVEQYF
J gene: TRBJ1-4; V gene: TRBV15; D gene: TRBD1; clone size: .; CDR3 DNA: TGTGCCACCAGCGCCGGGACAGGAGGTAATGAAAAACTGTTTTTT; CDR3 protein: CATSAGTGGNEKLFF
J gene: TRBJ1-3; V gene: TRBV9; D gene: TRBD1; clone size: .; CDR3 DNA: TGTGCCAGCAGCGTGAGGACAGGGAGCTCTGGAAACACCATATATTTT; CDR3 protein: CASSVRTGSSGNTIYF
J gene: TRBJ1-2; V gene: TRBV11-2; D gene: .; clone size: .; CDR3 DNA: TGTGCCAGCAGCTTAGTGGCCAGGGCGAACTATGGCTACACCTTC; CDR3 protein: CASSLVARANYGYTF
J gene: TRBJ2-7; V gene: TRBV30; D gene: .; clone size: .; CDR3 DNA: TGTGCCTGGAGGGCAGGGGTTTCCTACGAGCAGTACTTC; CDR3 protein: CAWRAGVSYEQYF
J gene: TRBJ2-3; V gene: TRBV10-3; D gene: TRBD1; clone size: .; CDR3 DNA: TGTGCCATCAGTGGACCCGCCGGGACAGGGGGGCCAGATACGCAGTATTTT; CDR3 protein: CAISGPAGTGGPDTQYF
J gene: TRBJ1-1; V gene: TRBV2; D gene: .; clone size: .; CDR3 DNA: TGTGCCAGCTCACCGAGAGGCCCTGAAGCTTTCTTT; CDR3 protein: CASSPRGPEAFF
J gene: TRBJ1-1; V gene: TRBV7-8; D gene: .; clone size: .; CDR3 DNA: TGTGCCAGCAGATTCGCCGGCGGGGGGGCCAGGGCTTTCTTT; CDR3 protein: CASRFAGGGARAFF
J gene: TRBJ2-1; V gene: TRBV6-5; D gene: .; clone size: .; CDR3 DNA: TGTGCCAGCAGCCGTAATAGACAGGTCAACAATGAGCAGTTCTTC; CDR3 protein: CASSRNRQVNNEQFF
J gene: TRBJ1-2; V gene: TRBV11-2; D gene: TRBD1; clone size: .; CDR3 DNA: TGTGCCAGCAGCTCCGACAGGGGCAGGGCCTATGGCTACACCTTC; CDR3 protein: CASSSDRGRAYGYTF
J gene: TRBJ2-5; V gene: TRBV7-2; D gene: .; clone size: .; CDR3 DNA: TGTGCCAGCACCCCCCGCAGCGTTCAAGAGACCCAGTACTTC; CDR3 protein: CASTPRSVQETQYF
J gene: TRBJ1-4; V gene: TRBV11-2; D gene: .; clone size: .; CDR3 DNA: TGTGCCAGCAGCCCCAGGGGAACCGGTGAAAAACTGTTTTTT; CDR3 protein: CASSPRGTGEKLFF
J gene: TRBJ2-3; V gene: TRBV19; D gene: TRBD1; clone size: .; CDR3 DNA: TGTGCCAGTAGAAGGGGACAGGGGGTCGCAGATACGCAGTATTTT; CDR3 protein: CASRRGQGVADTQYF
J gene: TRBJ2-7; V gene: TRBV7-9; D gene: TRBD1; clone size: .; CDR3 DNA: TGTGCCAGCAGCTTAGCCTTCCTGGGACAGGGGATGGACGAGCAGTACTTC; CDR3 protein: CASSLAFLGQGMDEQYF
J gene: TRBJ2-1; V gene: TRBV14; D gene: TRBD2; clone size: .; CDR3 DNA: TGTGCCAGCAGCCCGACTAGCGGGGGGTACAATGAGCAGTTCTTC; CDR3 protein: CASSPTSGGYNEQFF
J gene: TRBJ1-1; V gene: TRBV4-3; D gene: TRBD1; clone size: few; CDR3 DNA: TGCGCCAGCAGCTCCCCGTACAGGGGGATCGCTGAAGCTTTCTTT; CDR3 protein: CASSSPYRGIAEAFF
J gene: TRBJ2-1; V gene: TRBV13; D gene: TRBD2; clone size: .; CDR3 DNA: TGTGCCAGCAGCGCACGGCGGGAGGGCCTCGACAATGAGCAGTTCTTC; CDR3 protein: CASSARREGLDNEQFF
J gene: TRBJ2-1; V gene: TRBV27; D gene: TRBD1; clone size: .; CDR3 DNA: TGTGCCAGCAGACGGGACAGGGGATGGAATGAGCAGTTCTTC; CDR3 protein: CASRRDRGWNEQFF
J gene: TRBJ2-2; V gene: TRBV10-1; D gene: TRBD1; clone size: .; CDR3 DNA: TGCGCCAGCAGTGGGCTACAGGGGCCTTCGGGCACCGGGGAGCTGTTTTTT; CDR3 protein: CASSGLQGPSGTGELFF
J gene: TRBJ1-5; V gene: TRBV7-2; D gene: .; clone size: .; CDR3 DNA: TGTGCCAGCAGCTTAGCACGGGAGCCCCAGCATTTT; CDR3 protein: CASSLAREPQHF
J gene: TRBJ2-7; V gene: TRBV19; D gene: TRBD1; clone size: .; CDR3 DNA: TGTGCCAGTAGTCCAACGCCCGGGACAGTCTACGAGCAGTACTTC; CDR3 protein: CASSPTPGTVYEQYF
J gene: TRBJ2-7; V gene: TRBV2; D gene: TRBD1; clone size: once; CDR3 DNA: TGTGCCAACAGGGGGCTTAGCGAGCAGTACTTC; CDR3 protein: CANRGLSEQYF
J gene: TRBJ2-1; V gene: TRBV5-4; D gene: .; clone size: .; CDR3 DNA: TGTGCCAGCAGCTTGGTGGACAGTAACAATGAGCAGTTCTTC; CDR3 protein: CASSLVDSNNEQFF
J gene: TRBJ2-7; V gene: TRBV5-5; D gene: .; clone size: .; CDR3 DNA: TGTGCCAGCAGCTTGTACGGTTTCGACGAGCAGTACTTC; CDR3 protein: CASSLYGFDEQYF
J gene: TRBJ1-5; V gene: TRBV28; D gene: .; clone size: once; CDR3 DNA: TGTGCCAGCAGTTTAATAGTAGGGAGGCATCAGCCCCAGCATTTT; CDR3 protein: CASSLIVGRHQPQHF
J gene: TRBJ2-7; V gene: TRBV5-1; D gene: .; clone size: few; CDR3 DNA: TGCGCCAGCAGCCAGGGGACGGATAGCTCCTACGAGCAGTACTTC; CDR3 protein: CASSQGTDSSYEQYF
J gene: TRBJ1-5; V gene: TRBV6-6; D gene: .; clone size: .; CDR3 DNA: TGTGCCAGCAGCTACAGGGACTTCAATCAGCCCCAGCATTTT; CDR3 protein: CASSYRDFNQPQHF
J gene: TRBJ1-5; V gene: TRBV18; D gene: .; clone size: .; CDR3 DNA: TGTGCCAGCTCAAGGGGGTCCCAGTCTAATCAGCCCCAGCATTTT; CDR3 protein: CASSRGSQSNQPQHF
J gene: TRBJ2-7; V gene: TRBV5-6; D gene: TRBD1; clone size: .; CDR3 DNA: TGTGCCAGCAGCATTGGGACAGGGGGCGAGCAGTACTTC; CDR3 protein: CASSIGTGGEQYF
J gene: TRBJ1-1; V gene: TRBV27; D gene: TRBD1; clone size: .; CDR3 DNA: TGTGCCAGCAGCCCAGATAGACAGGGGGCTGCTGAAGCTTTCTTT; CDR3 protein: CASSPDRQGAAEAFF
J gene: TRBJ1-1; V gene: TRBV18; D gene: .; clone size: .; CDR3 DNA: TGTGCCAGCTCACAGACAGTTGACACTGAAGCTTTCTTT; CDR3 protein: CASSQTVDTEAFF
J gene: TRBJ2-5; V gene: TRBV11-2; D gene: TRBD1; clone size: .; CDR3 DNA: TGTGCCAGCAGCTTACACAGGGGGATGGAGACCCAGTACTTC; CDR3 protein: CASSLHRGMETQYF
J gene: TRBJ2-5; V gene: TRBV27; D gene: TRBD2; clone size: .; CDR3 DNA: TGTGCCAGCATCACGAAGCCTAGCGGGAGAGTTTTTGAGACCCAGTACTTC; CDR3 protein: CASITKPSGRVFETQYF
J gene: TRBJ1-1; V gene: TRBV5-1; D gene: .; clone size: .; CDR3 DNA: TGCGCCAGCAGCCCCGCCGGAACAGTGAACACTGAAGCTTTCTTT; CDR3 protein: CASSPAGTVNTEAFF
J gene: TRBJ2-7; V gene: TRBV5-4; D gene: .; clone size: .; CDR3 DNA: TGTGCCAGCAGCTTGGTGGCTGGGGGGATCTACGAGCAGTACTTC; CDR3 protein: CASSLVAGGIYEQYF
J gene: TRBJ2-1; V gene: TRBV6-4; D gene: TRBD1; clone size: .; CDR3 DNA: TGTGCCAGCAGGCCGGGACAGGGGTTTAGTGAGCAGTTCTTC; CDR3 protein: CASRPGQGFSEQFF
J gene: TRBJ1-1; V gene: TRBV10-1; D gene: TRBD1; clone size: few; CDR3 DNA: TGCGCCAGCAGTGAGGACAGGGCTGCAGAAGCTTTCTTT; CDR3 protein: CASSEDRAAEAFF
J gene: TRBJ2-2; V gene: TRBV6-5; D gene: .; clone size: .; CDR3 DNA: TGTGCCAGCAGGCAAGCAGGGGTTATCACCGGGGAGCTGTTTTTT; CDR3 protein: CASRQAGVITGELFF
J gene: TRBJ2-2; V gene: TRBV5-4; D gene: TRBD1; clone size: .; CDR3 DNA: TGTGCCAGCAGTGACAGACAGGGAAGGAGCACCGGGGAGCTGTTTTTT; CDR3 protein: CASSDRQGRSTGELFF